One T cell receptor (beta chain) is described in this entry. The antigen remains unidentified. Sequencing used immunoSEQ multiplex PCR; TCRdb keeps in-frame clones, though not all of them. Of over 200,000 clones listed, 80% to 90% were seen once; the top ten hold approximately 2%. The germline CDR1 and CDR2 sequences are MGHRA and YSYEKL. This CDR3 comprises 17 residues. V shed 0 bases and J shed 3 bases, with 14 bases lying between them. The entry originates in a study of cytomegalovirus exposure and HLA in healthy donors. About the study: The platform used for the roughly 120 validation repertoires matched that of the 500 to 850 first-cohort repertoires, a later analysis reported. Study results and limitations: Most TCR sequences were rare, but some public TCRs occurred in many donors.

The rearrangement links TRBV4-1 to TRBJ2-2; a possible D gene is TRBD1 (5 bases). Sequencing used PBMCs. The sequence derives from a young woman in good health and CMV-seropositive. The CDR3 sequence is CASSQDRAGRYTGELFF. CDR3 DNA: TGCGCCAGCAGCCAAGATCGGGCAGGGCGTTACACCGGGGAGCTGTTTTTT.